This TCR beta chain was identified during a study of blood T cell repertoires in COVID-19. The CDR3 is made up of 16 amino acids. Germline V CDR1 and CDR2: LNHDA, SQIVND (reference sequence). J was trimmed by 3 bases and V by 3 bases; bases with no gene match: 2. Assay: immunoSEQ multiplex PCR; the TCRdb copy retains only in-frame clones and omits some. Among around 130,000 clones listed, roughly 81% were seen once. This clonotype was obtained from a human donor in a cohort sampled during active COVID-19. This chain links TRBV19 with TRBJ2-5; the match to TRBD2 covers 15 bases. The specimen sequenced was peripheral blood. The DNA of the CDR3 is TGTGCCAGTAGTATGGGACTAGCGGGGGGCAAAGAGACCCAGTACTTC. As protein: CASSMGLAGGKETQYF.